The table lists the clone carrying this T cell receptor (beta chain) with a count of one. No antigen is known for it. This record comes from a study of cytomegalovirus exposure and HLA in healthy donors. Broader study findings: Associated with cytomegalovirus, according to the listing, were 150 to 200 TCR beta chains.

Both 60 Vbeta primers and 13 Jbeta primers went into the PCR. Assay used: immunoSEQ multiplex PCR; TCRdb lists only in-frame clones, some missing. Of roughly 190,000 clones in the sample, around 82% were seen once. J was trimmed by 8 bases and V by 5 bases; bases with no gene match: 11. Germline V gene lookup returns CDR1 MDHEN and CDR2 SYDVKM. The CDR3 runs to 15 residues. The sequencing sample was made of PBMCs. The chain links TRBV28 to TRBJ1-4; TRBD1 matches at 7 bases. This receptor was taken from a man aged 40-49 years in good health and CMV-seropositive. The CDR3 DNA is TGTGCCAGCAGTACCCGGTCTAGGGGGCGCGAAAAACTGTTTTTT. It specifies CASSTRSRGREKLFF.